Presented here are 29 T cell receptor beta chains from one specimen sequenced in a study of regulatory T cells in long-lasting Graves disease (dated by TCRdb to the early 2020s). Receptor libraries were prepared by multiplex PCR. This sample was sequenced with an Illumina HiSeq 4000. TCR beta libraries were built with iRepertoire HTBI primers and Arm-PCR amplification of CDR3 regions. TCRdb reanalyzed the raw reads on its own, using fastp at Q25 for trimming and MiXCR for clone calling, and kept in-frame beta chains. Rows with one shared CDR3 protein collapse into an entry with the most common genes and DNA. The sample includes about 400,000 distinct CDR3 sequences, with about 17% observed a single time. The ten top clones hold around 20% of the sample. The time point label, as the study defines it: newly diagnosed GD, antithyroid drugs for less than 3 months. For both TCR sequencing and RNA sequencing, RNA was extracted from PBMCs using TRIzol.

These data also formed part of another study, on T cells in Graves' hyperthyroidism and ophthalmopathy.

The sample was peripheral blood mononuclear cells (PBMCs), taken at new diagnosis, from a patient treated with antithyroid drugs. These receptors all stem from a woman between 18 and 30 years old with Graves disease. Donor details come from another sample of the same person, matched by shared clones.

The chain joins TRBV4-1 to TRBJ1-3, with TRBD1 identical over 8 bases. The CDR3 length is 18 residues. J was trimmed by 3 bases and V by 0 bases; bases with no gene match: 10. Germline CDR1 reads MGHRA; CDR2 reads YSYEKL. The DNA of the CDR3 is TGCGCCAGCAGCCAAGAAGGAGGGCAGGGGGCGGGTGGAAACACCATATATTTT. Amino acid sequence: CASSQEGGQGAGGNTIYF.

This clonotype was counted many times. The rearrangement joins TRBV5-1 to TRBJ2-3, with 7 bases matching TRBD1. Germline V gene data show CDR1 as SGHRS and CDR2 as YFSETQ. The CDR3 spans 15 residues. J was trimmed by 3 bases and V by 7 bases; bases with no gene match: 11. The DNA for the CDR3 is TGCGCCAGCTCCCCCCGCAGGGGGACGACAGATACGCAGTATTTT. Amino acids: CASSPRRGTTDTQYF.

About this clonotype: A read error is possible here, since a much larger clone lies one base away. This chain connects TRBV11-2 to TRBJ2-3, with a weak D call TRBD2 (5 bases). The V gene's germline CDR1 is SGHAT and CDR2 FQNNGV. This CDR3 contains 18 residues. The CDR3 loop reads CVSSLGSLWAGFTDTQYF. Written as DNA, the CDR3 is TGTGTCAGCAGCTTAGGTTCCTTGTGGGCGGGTTTCACAGATACGCAGTATTTT.

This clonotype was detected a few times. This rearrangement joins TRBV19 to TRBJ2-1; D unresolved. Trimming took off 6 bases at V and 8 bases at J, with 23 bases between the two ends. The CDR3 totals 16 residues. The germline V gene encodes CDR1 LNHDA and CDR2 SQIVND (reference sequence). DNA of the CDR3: TGTGCCAGTAGCACAAGAGGTGGTGTGGGTAGGTATGAGCAGTTCTTC. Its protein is CASSTRGGVGRYEQFF.

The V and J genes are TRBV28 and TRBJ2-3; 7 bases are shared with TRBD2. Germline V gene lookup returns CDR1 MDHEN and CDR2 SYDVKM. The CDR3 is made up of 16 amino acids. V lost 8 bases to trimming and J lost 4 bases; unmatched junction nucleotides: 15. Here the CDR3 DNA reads TGTGCCAGCCTCCCCTCCTTGAAGGGGAGGGCAGATACGCAGTATTTT. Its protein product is CASLPSLKGRADTQYF.

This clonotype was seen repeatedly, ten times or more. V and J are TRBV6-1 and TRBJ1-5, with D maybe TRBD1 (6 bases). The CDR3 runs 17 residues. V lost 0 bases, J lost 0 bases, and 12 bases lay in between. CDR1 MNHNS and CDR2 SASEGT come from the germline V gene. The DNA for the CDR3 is TGTGCCAGCAGTGAAGCGGGATGGACAGATAGCAATCAGCCCCAGCATTTT. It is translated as CASSEAGWTDSNQPQHF.

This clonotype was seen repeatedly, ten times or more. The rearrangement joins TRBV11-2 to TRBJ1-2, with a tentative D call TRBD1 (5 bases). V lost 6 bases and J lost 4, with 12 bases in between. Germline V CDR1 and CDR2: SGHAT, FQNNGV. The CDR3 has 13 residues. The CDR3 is CASRRTGAYGYTF. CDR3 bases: TGTGCCAGCAGGCGCACCGGGGCCTATGGCTACACCTTC.

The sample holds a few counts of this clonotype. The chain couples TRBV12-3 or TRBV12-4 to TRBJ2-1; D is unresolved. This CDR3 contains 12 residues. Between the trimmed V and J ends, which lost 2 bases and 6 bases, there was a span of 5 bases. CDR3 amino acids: CASSLPPNEQFF. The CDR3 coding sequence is TGTGCCAGCAGTTTACCCCCCAATGAGCAGTTCTTC.

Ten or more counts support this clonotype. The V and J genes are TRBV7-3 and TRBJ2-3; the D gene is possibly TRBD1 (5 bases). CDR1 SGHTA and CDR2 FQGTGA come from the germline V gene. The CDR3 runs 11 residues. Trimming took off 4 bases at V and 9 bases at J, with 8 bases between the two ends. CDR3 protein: CASSSQGTQYF. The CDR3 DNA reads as TGTGCCAGCAGCTCCCAGGGAACGCAGTATTTT.

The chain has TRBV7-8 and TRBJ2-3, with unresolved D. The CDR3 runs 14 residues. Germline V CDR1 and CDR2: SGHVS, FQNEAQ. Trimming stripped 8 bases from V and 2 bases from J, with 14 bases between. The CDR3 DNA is TGTGCCAGCGGGGTGTGGGCCGACACAGATACGCAGTATTTT. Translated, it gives CASGVWADTDTQYF.

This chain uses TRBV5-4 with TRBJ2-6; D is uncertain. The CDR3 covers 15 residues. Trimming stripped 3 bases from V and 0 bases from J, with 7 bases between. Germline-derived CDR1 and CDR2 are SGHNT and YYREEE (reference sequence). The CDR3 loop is CASSSQTSGANVLTF. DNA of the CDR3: TGTGCCAGCAGCTCGCAGACCTCTGGGGCCAACGTCCTGACTTTC.

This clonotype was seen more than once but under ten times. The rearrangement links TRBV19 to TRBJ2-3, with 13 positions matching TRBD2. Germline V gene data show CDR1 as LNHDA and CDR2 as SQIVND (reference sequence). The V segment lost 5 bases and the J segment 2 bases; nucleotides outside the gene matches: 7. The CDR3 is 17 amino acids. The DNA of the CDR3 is TGTGCCAGTAGTGCTCAACTAGCGGGAGGGCCCACAGATACGCAGTATTTT. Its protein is CASSAQLAGGPTDTQYF.

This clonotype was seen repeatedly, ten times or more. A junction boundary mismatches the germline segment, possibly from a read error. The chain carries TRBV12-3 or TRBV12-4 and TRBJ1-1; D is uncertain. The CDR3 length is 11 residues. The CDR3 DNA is TGTGCCAGCAGCTTAGACACTGAAGCTTTCTTT. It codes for CASSLDTEAFF.

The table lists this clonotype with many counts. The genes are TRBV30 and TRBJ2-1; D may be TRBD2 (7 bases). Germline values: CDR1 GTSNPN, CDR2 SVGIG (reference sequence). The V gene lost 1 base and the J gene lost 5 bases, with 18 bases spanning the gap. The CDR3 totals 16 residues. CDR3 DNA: TGTGCCTGGAGTGCCGGAGGGGGGGGGGCGAACAATGAGCAGTTCTTC. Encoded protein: CAWSAGGGGANNEQFF.

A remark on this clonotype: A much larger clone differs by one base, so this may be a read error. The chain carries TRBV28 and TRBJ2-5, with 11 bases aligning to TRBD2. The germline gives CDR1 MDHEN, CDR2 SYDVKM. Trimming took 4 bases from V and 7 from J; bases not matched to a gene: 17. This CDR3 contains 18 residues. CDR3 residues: CASSSPPGTSGAGGTQYF. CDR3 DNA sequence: TGTGCCAGCAGTTCCCCACCCGGGACTAGCGGAGCGGGGGGGACCCAGTACTTC.

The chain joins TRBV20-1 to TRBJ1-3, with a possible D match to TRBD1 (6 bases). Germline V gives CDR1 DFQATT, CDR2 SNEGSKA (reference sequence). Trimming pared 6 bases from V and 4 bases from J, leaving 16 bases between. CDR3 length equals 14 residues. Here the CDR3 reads CSADGGGTGNTIYF. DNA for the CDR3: TGCAGTGCCGACGGGGGCGGAACGGGAAACACCATATATTTT.

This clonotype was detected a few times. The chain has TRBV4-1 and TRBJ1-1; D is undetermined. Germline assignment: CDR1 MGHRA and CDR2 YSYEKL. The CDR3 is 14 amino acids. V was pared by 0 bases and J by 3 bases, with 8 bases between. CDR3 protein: CASSQDSDYTEAFF. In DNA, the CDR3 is TGCGCCAGCAGCCAAGATTCAGATTACACTGAAGCTTTCTTT.

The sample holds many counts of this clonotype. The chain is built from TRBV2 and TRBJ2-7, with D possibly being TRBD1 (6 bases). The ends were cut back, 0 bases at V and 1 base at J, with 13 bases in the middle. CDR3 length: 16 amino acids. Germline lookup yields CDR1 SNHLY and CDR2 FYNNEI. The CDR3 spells CASSEAQGPLSYEQYF. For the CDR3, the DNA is TGTGCCAGCAGTGAAGCGCAGGGGCCCCTATCCTACGAGCAGTACTTC.

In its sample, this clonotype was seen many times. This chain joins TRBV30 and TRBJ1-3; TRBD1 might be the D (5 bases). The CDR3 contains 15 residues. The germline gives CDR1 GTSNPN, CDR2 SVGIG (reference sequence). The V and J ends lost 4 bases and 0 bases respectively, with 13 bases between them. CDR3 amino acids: CAWNGGSFSGNTIYF. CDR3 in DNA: TGTGCCTGGAATGGGGGTTCTTTCTCTGGAAACACCATATATTTT. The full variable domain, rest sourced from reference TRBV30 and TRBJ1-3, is SQTIHQWPATLVQPVGSPLSLECTVEGTSNPNLYWYRQAAGRGLQLLFYSVGIGQISSEVPQNLSASRPQDRQFILSSKKLLLSDSGFYLCAWNGGSFSGNTIYFGEGSWLTVV.

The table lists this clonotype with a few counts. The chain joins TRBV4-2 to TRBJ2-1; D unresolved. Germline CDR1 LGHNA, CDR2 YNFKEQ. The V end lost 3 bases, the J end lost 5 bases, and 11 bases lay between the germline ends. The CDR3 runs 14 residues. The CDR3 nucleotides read TGTGCCAGCAGCCAGGGCTCTATGAACAATGAGCAGTTCTTC. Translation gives CASSQGSMNNEQFF.

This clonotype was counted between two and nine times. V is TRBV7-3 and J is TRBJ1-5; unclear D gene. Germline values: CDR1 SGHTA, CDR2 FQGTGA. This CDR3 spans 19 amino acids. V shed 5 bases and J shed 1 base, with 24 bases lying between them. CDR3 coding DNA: TGTGCCAGCAGCCCCCAATGGGTAAAACGATTGGGGAGCAATCAGCCCCAGCATTTT. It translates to CASSPQWVKRLGSNQPQHF.

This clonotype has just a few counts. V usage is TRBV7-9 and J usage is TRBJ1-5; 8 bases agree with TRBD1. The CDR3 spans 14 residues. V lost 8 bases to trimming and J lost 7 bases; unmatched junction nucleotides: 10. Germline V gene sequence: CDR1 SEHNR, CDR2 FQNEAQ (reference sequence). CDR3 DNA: TGTGCCAGCTCGACCTCAGGGGGCCACCAGCCCCAGCATTTT. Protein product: CASSTSGGHQPQHF.

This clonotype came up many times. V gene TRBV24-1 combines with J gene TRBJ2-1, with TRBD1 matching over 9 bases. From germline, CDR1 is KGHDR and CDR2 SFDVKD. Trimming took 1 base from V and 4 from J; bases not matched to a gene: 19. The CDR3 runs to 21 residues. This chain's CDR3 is CATSDFGPGQGNNYQYNEQFF. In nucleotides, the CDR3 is TGTGCCACCAGTGATTTTGGGCCGGGACAGGGAAACAACTACCAATACAATGAGCAGTTCTTC.

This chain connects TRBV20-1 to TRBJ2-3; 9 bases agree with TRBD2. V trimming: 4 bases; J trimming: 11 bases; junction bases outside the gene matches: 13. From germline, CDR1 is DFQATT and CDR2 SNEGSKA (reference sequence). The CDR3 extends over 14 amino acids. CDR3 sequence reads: CSAMIAGGRIRQYF. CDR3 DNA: TGCAGTGCTATGATTGCGGGGGGGAGGATACGGCAGTATTTT.

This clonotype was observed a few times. CDR3 residues: CATSDLTRGQFF. CDR3 sequence (DNA): TGTGCCACCAGTGATCTTACCCGGGGGCAGTTCTTC. The V gene is TRBV24-1, the J gene TRBJ2-1, with D possibly matching TRBD2 (5 bases). Germline CDR1 is KGHDR and CDR2 is SFDVKD. The V end lost 3 bases, the J end lost 12 bases, and 11 bases lay between the germline ends. The CDR3 is 12 amino acids.

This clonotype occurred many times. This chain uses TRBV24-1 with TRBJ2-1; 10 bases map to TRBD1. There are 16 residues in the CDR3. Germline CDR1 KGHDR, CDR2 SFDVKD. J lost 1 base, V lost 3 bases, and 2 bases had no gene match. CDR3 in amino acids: CATSDRQGASYNEQFF. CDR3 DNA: TGTGCCACCAGTGATCGACAGGGGGCGTCCTACAATGAGCAGTTCTTC.

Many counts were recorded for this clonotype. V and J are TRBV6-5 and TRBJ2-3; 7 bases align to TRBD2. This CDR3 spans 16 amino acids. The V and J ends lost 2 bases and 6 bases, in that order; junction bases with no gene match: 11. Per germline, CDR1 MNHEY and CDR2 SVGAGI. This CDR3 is CASSYGAGVTSDTQYF. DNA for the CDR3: TGTGCCAGCAGTTACGGGGCGGGGGTAACGTCGGATACGCAGTATTTT.

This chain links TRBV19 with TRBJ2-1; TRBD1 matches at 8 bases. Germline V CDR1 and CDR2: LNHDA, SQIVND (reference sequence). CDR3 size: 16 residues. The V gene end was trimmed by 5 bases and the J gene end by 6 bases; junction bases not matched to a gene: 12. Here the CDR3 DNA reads TGTGCCAGTAGTGGCAGACAGGGGTCTTTTGGCAATGAGCAGTTCTTC. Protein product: CASSGRQGSFGNEQFF.

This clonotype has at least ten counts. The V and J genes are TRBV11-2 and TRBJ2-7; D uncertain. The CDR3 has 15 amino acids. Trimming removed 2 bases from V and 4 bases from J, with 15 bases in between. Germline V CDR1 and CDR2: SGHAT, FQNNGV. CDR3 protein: CASSLYDGFEYEQYF. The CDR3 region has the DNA TGTGCCAGCAGCTTATATGACGGATTCGAGTACGAGCAGTACTTC.